This T cell receptor (beta chain) was sequenced for a study of response to subunit inactivated influenza vaccine (dated by TCRdb to the late 2010s). General notes on the study: Deep quantitative T cell receptor repertoire profiling was used in the study to track responses to a trivalent subunit inactivated influenza vaccine.

The table lists this clonotype with a few counts. Its antigen target is currently unknown. Base qualities are not at hand, and no much larger clone is one base apart. Library preparation used RT-PCR. Sequenced on an Illumina HiSeq 2500. Starting from the raw public reads, TCRdb applied fastp trimming at Q25, assembled clones with MiXCR and retained in-frame beta chains. Merged by CDR3 protein, the rows form single entries marked with the most common genes and DNA. The sample data list approximately 680,000 distinct CDR3 sequences, and 15% to 19% of these were observed just once. The ten largest clones capture more than 9% of the sample. General conclusions and limits of the study: The authors suggested that each seasonal influenza vaccination may recruit only a limited number of new T cells.

Trimming costs V 5 bases and J 4 bases, and their ends lie 14 bases apart. Including cysteine and phenylalanine, the CDR3 has 14 amino acids. Solely the CDR3 DNA is kept, with 42 bases framed from the first base. The material was PBMCs from blood, obtained about 12 days after vaccination. This sequence originates from a man between 50 and 59 years old who received an inactivated influenza vaccine. Donor details come from another sample of the same person, matched by shared clones. The chain links TRBV12-3 or TRBV12-4 with TRBJ1-1; the D gene identity is not certain. The DNA sequence follows: TGTGCCAGCAGTCCCTCACGCCTTTCCACTGAAGCTTTCTTT. The encoded protein is CASSPSRLSTEAFF.